These 13 T cell receptor beta chains share one sample of origin, sequenced in a study of T cell responses to AZD1222 COVID-19 vaccine (dated by TCRdb to the early 2020s). The time point tag for this specimen amounts to: sample from adult after SARS-CoV-2 infection, after symptom onset. Library preparation used the immunoSEQ multiplex PCR assay. TCRdb mirrors the immuneACCESS table, restricted to in-frame sequences. Some clones are absent from its copies; in checked studies, under half trace to an unresolved V gene, and the reason for the others is unknown. For this sample there are 150,000 to 190,000 clones; 70% to 90% appear just once. The ten largest make up over 6% of the sample. This sample comprised peripheral blood, obtained after recovery from COVID-19. The receptors here all came from an adult who had recovered from COVID-19.

The DNA for the CDR3 is TGCAGCGTTGGCTTAACCTCCCTCTCTGGAAACACCATATATTTT. It specifies CSVGLTSLSGNTIYF. The chain employs TRBV29-1 and TRBJ1-3; unclear D gene. The length of the CDR3 is 15 residues. Germline CDR1 SQVTM, CDR2 ANQGSEA. Trimming pared 4 bases from V and 0 bases from J, leaving 13 bases between.

The chain joins TRBV28 to TRBJ2-7; no reliable D call. Germline CDR1 MDHEN, CDR2 SYDVKM. V was trimmed by 8 bases and J by 2 bases, leaving 4 bases between them. The CDR3 is 10 amino acids. In DNA form, the CDR3 reads TGTGCCAGCGGCACCTACGAGCAGTACTTC. It yields the protein CASGTYEQYF. Full variable domain (outside the CDR3, taken from reference TRBV28 and TRBJ2-7): DVKVTQSSRYLVKRTGEKVFLECVQDMDHENMFWYRQDPGLGLRLIYFSYDVKMKEKGDIPEGYSVSREKKERFSLILESASTNQTSMYLCASGTYEQYFGPGTRLTVT.

This clone has a count of ten or more. In nucleotides, the CDR3 is TGTGCCAGCAGTGACTCAGGGCTAGCGGGAGGGAATGAGCAGTTCTTC. Its protein is CASSDSGLAGGNEQFF. The genes are TRBV6-4 and TRBJ2-1, with 12 bases lining up with TRBD2. The CDR3 loop spans 16 amino acids. Trimming at V came to 0 bases and at J to 7 bases, leaving 4 bases not matched to a gene. The V gene's germline CDR1 is MRHNA and CDR2 SNTAGT.

For this clone: The junction departs from germline at one end; a sequencing error may be responsible. V and J are TRBV7-7 and TRBJ1-3; 7 bases are shared with TRBD1. Germline V CDR1 and CDR2: SSHAT, FNYEAQ (reference sequence). The CDR3 totals 15 residues. The CDR3 DNA reads as TGTGCTAGCAGCTTGGCGACAGGGACAGGAAACACCATATATTTT. It specifies CASSLATGTGNTIYF.

The rearrangement uses TRBV2 and TRBJ2-1; 9 bases align to TRBD2. The CDR3 consists of 15 residues. CDR1 and CDR2 from the germline V gene are SNHLY and FYNNEI. After removal of 2 bases from V and 10 bases from J, the junction contained 9 bases not matched to a gene. The CDR3 is CASSEIRGRAREQFF. The CDR3 nucleotides read TGTGCCAGCAGTGAAATCCGCGGGAGGGCCCGGGAGCAGTTCTTC. Full variable domain (remainder filled in from reference TRBV2 and TRBJ2-1): EPEVTQTPSHQVTQMGQEVILRCVPISNHLYFYWYRQILGQKVEFLVSFYNNEISEKSEIFDDQFSVERPDGSNFTLKIRSTKLEDSAMYFCASSEIRGRAREQFFGPGTRLTVL.

This clone occurred a few times. The V call is TRBV27, the J call TRBJ1-6; no clear D. Germline V lookup: CDR1 MNHEY, CDR2 SMNVEV (reference sequence). The CDR3 covers 18 residues. The V and J ends lost 5 bases and 4 bases respectively, with 21 bases between them. CDR3 nucleotides: TGTGCCAGCAGTATAAAGGGTTTGCTCGGATCTTATAATTCACCCCTCCACTTT. Protein product: CASSIKGLLGSYNSPLHF.

V gene TRBV27 combines with J gene TRBJ2-1; 10 nucleotides line up with TRBD2. J gave up 7 bases and V 3 bases, and 6 bases lay outside the gene matches. The CDR3 is 15 residues long. Germline CDR1 is MNHEY and CDR2 is SMNVEV (reference sequence). CDR3 loop: CASSFLAGDSNEQFF. The CDR3 DNA is TGTGCCAGCAGTTTCCTAGCGGGAGATAGTAATGAGCAGTTCTTC.

The J gene is TRBJ1-6, the V gene TRBV5-6; 10 bases agree with TRBD1. CDR3 length: 15 amino acids. Germline assignment: CDR1 SGHDT and CDR2 YYEEEE. V lost 4 bases and J lost 6; bases outside the gene matches: 4. This CDR3 is CASSPGQGFNSPLHF. The CDR3 DNA sequence: TGTGCCAGCAGCCCGGGACAGGGGTTTAATTCACCCCTCCACTTT.

The rearrangement uses TRBV20-1 and TRBJ2-2; D is unclear. The CDR3 covers 11 residues. V dropped 4 bases and J dropped 4 bases, with 4 bases sitting between them. Germline loops: CDR1 DFQATT, CDR2 SNEGSKA (reference sequence). CDR3 loop: CSATSTGELFF. The DNA of the CDR3 is TGCAGTGCTACTAGCACCGGGGAGCTGTTTTTT.

The chain is built from TRBV6-5 and TRBJ1-5; 8 nucleotides line up with TRBD1. Germline V gives CDR1 MNHEY, CDR2 SVGAGI. The junction had 11 bases not matched to a gene; V was cut back by 7 bases and J by 6 bases. CDR3 length: 15 residues. CDR3 DNA: TGTGCCAGCACCCACGGGGCAGGGGGCGGTCAGCCCCAGCATTTT. It yields the protein CASTHGAGGGQPQHF.

This chain joins TRBV4-3 and TRBJ1-1; TRBD1 aligns across 8 bases. In germline, CDR1 is LGHNA, CDR2 YSLEER. Trimming removed 4 bases from V and 5 bases from J; junction bases left unmatched: 9. The CDR3 has 15 residues. CDR3 loop: CASSRAGQGKTEAFF. Here the CDR3 DNA reads TGCGCCAGCAGCCGTGCCGGACAGGGTAAGACTGAAGCTTTCTTT.

The genes are TRBV5-1 and TRBJ2-3; D gene unclear. The CDR3 runs 13 residues. V shed 3 bases and J shed 2 bases, with 7 bases lying between them. Germline V gives CDR1 SGHRS, CDR2 YFSETQ. CDR3 sequence reads: CASSSESTDTQYF. CDR3 in DNA: TGCGCCAGCAGCTCTGAGTCCACAGATACGCAGTATTTT.

The chain carries TRBV4-1 and TRBJ1-5; D is undetermined. This CDR3 has 16 residues. In germline, CDR1 is MGHRA, CDR2 YSYEKL. V was pared by 0 bases and J by 5 bases, with 14 bases between. The DNA for the CDR3 is TGCGCCAGCAGCCAAGATGTCGCCAACAAATATCAGCCCCAGCATTTT. Protein product: CASSQDVANKYQPQHF.